This T cell receptor beta chain is from a study of blood T cell repertoires in COVID-19. Study context: The United States, Italy and Spain were the sources of the acute and convalescent COVID-19 samples. T cells, B-cell-depleted T cells, or PBMCs supplied cDNA or gDNA.

As processed by the authors: Reference gene primer amplification yielded estimated nucleated cell counts. Using immunoSEQ multiplex PCR, the repertoire was profiled, and TCRdb retains in-frame clones only, with some absent. That table furnishes V, J and clone size, whereas the DNA furnished D and trimming. Here the sample spans about 120,000 clones, nearly 80% being singletons. CDR3 length: 15 residues. Deletions cut 3 bases from V and 3 bases from J, with 15 bases between. Per the germline V gene, CDR1 is LNHDA and CDR2 is SQIVND (reference sequence). The sequenced sample consisted of peripheral blood. This TCR came from an elderly woman with active or convalescent COVID-19. The rearrangement uses TRBV19 and TRBJ2-7; possibly TRBD1 for D (5 bases). The CDR3 nucleotides read TGTGCCAGTAGTATCTTTGCAGGGAACCGCTACGAGCAGTACTTC. Its protein is CASSIFAGNRYEQYF. Supplemented by reference TRBV19 and TRBJ2-7, the full variable domain reads DGGITQSPKYLFRKEGQNVTLSCEQNLNHDAMYWYRQDPGQGLRLIYYSQIVNDFQKGDIAEGYSVSREKKESFPLTVTSAQKNPTAFYLCASSIFAGNRYEQYFGPGTRLTVT.